Listed below are T cell receptor beta chains from one sample, sequenced in a study of blood T cell repertoires in COVID-19. Libraries were prepared by immunoSEQ multiplex PCR; TCRdb keeps only in-frame clonotypes and omits some of them. The sample records under 65,000 clones, more than 80% being singletons. The sample was peripheral blood. Receptors were obtained from a man older than 75 with acute or convalescent COVID-19. CDR3s include the opening cysteine and the closing phenylalanine or tryptophan. D genes are given only for firm matches. Clone size, where shown, is once, few, many, or a class for clones that have expanded.

clone_size	v_call	d_call	j_call	cdr3_nt	cdr3_aa
NA	TRBV7-3	NA	TRBJ1-1	TGTGCCAGCAGCAGTACGAGGGACACTGAAGCTTTCTTT	CASSSTRDTEAFF
NA	TRBV19	TRBD2	TRBJ2-3	TGTGCCAGTAGTACCGGACTAGCGGGGGCAGATACGCAGTATTTT	CASSTGLAGADTQYF
NA	TRBV7-9	NA	TRBJ1-5	TGTGCCAGCAGCTTAAGTGGGGAGGGTCAGCCCCAGCATTTT	CASSLSGEGQPQHF
many	TRBV29-1	NA	TRBJ2-2	TGCAGCGTTGAAGGGCCTAACACCGGGGAGCTGTTTTTT	CSVEGPNTGELFF
NA	TRBV5-1	TRBD1	TRBJ2-3	TGCGCCAGCAGCCGAGGGACAGGGCAAGGGGGCACAGATACGCAGTATTTT	CASSRGTGQGGTDTQYF
once	TRBV30	NA	TRBJ1-6	TGTGCCTGGAGGGCCTTTTCCTATAATTCACCCCTCCACTTT	CAWRAFSYNSPLHF
NA	TRBV6-5	NA	TRBJ1-3	TGTGCCAGCAGCCCAGTTGACTCTGGAAACACCATATATTTT	CASSPVDSGNTIYF
NA	TRBV7-8	NA	TRBJ1-2	TGTGCCAGCAGCTTAGGAAACAGGGAATGGAGCTATGGCTACACCTTC	CASSLGNREWSYGYTF
NA	TRBV30	NA	TRBJ1-5	TGTGCCTGGAGTTACCAGGAAAATCAGCCCCAGCATTTT	CAWSYQENQPQHF
NA	TRBV28	NA	TRBJ2-2	TGTGCCAGCAGTTTATACAGGGGAGGCGCCGGGGAGCTGTTTTTT	CASSLYRGGAGELFF
NA	TRBV11-2	NA	TRBJ1-4	TGTGCCAGCAGCTTAGATCGTTGGGCGGGTGAAAAACTGTTTTTT	CASSLDRWAGEKLFF
NA	TRBV5-6	NA	TRBJ2-3	TGTGCCAGCAGCTTGGTGAGGGTGGACCTCCTGACAGATACGCAGTATTTT	CASSLVRVDLLTDTQYF
once	TRBV30	NA	TRBJ1-2	TGTGCCTGGAGTGTCCCCGGGGGGGTGGGGAGCTATGGCTACACCTTC	CAWSVPGGVGSYGYTF
few	TRBV3-1/TRBV3-2	TRBD1	TRBJ2-1	TGTGCCAGCAGCCAACGGACAGGGCCCTACAATGAGCAGTTCTTC	CASSQRTGPYNEQFF
NA	TRBV5-1	TRBD1	TRBJ1-1	TGCGCCAGCAGCCCTGGGACAGGGGGCACTGAAGCTTTCTTT	CASSPGTGGTEAFF
NA	TRBV19	NA	TRBJ2-7	TGTGCCAGTAGTATGAGACAAACCTGGAACTACGAGCAGTACTTC	CASSMRQTWNYEQYF
NA	TRBV6-5	NA	TRBJ1-1	TGTGCCAGCAGTTACCTGCTGGGGCACACTGAAGCTTTCTTT	CASSYLLGHTEAFF
NA	TRBV18	NA	TRBJ1-1	TGTGCCAGCTCACCGTCCGGGCGGGACACTGAAGCTTTCTTT	CASSPSGRDTEAFF
NA	TRBV19	TRBD2	TRBJ2-5	TGTGCCAGTAGTATAGATGGGACTACGTACCAAGAGACCCAGTACTTC	CASSIDGTTYQETQYF
NA	TRBV5-4	TRBD1	TRBJ2-2	TGTGCCAGCAACCCTACAGGGGCCGGGGAGCTGTTTTTT	CASNPTGAGELFF
NA	TRBV18	TRBD1	TRBJ2-7	TGTGCCAGCTCACCACCGGGACAGGGTGCCTACGAGCAGTACTTC	CASSPPGQGAYEQYF
NA	TRBV5-6	TRBD1	TRBJ1-2	TGTGCCAGCAGACGCGGACAGGGCAGTGGCTACACCTTC	CASRRGQGSGYTF
few	TRBV3-1/TRBV3-2	TRBD2	TRBJ2-7	TGTGCCAGCAGGATCGGGACTACCGAGAAGCAGTACTTC	CASRIGTTEKQYF
NA	TRBV4-1	NA	TRBJ1-6	TGCGCCAGCAGCCAAGATGAGGGGAGGACCTATAATTCACCCCTCCACTTT	CASSQDEGRTYNSPLHF
NA	TRBV6-5	NA	TRBJ1-6	TGTGCCACCTCGGACACATATAATTCACCCCTCCACTTT	CATSDTYNSPLHF
NA	TRBV5-1	TRBD2	TRBJ2-3	TGCGCCAGCAGCTTGACTAGCGGGGGCACAGATACGCAGTATTTT	CASSLTSGGTDTQYF
NA	TRBV6-2/TRBV6-3	NA	TRBJ2-1	TGTGCCAGCAGTCGACTCGGAAATGAGCAGTTCTTC	CASSRLGNEQFF
NA	TRBV2	TRBD1	TRBJ2-1	TGTGCCAGCAGGGGGACAGGGGGCTGGGACGAGCAGTTCTTC	CASRGTGGWDEQFF
NA	TRBV6-5	NA	TRBJ2-5	TGTGCCAGCAGTTCCCCGCCGGAAGAGACCCAGTACTTC	CASSSPPEETQYF
NA	TRBV18	TRBD2	TRBJ2-1	TGTGCCAGCTCACGCGGGACTAGCGGGGGACAACGTTACAATGAGCAGTTCTTC	CASSRGTSGGQRYNEQFF
NA	TRBV5-1	TRBD1	TRBJ2-7	TGCGCCAGCAGCTCCGTGGACAGGGTCGACTACGAGCAGTACTTC	CASSSVDRVDYEQYF
NA	TRBV28	NA	TRBJ2-2	TGTGCCAGCAGTTTAACAGGGAGTAACACCGGGGAGCTGTTTTTT	CASSLTGSNTGELFF
NA	TRBV6-1	NA	TRBJ1-5	TGTGCCAGCAGTGAAGTGGGGAGGGGCAATCAGCCCCAGCATTTT	CASSEVGRGNQPQHF
NA	TRBV19	TRBD1	TRBJ1-1	TGTGCCAGTAGTGGGACAGGGTGGATCACTGAAGCTTTCTTT	CASSGTGWITEAFF
few	TRBV11-2	NA	TRBJ1-6	TGTGCCAGCAGCGCGCGACAGGCAGTTGCCTCACCCCTCCACTTT	CASSARQAVASPLHF
NA	TRBV20-1	TRBD2	TRBJ2-5	TGCAGTGCTAGTGTCCAGGGAGGGGAGACCCAGTACTTC	CSASVQGGETQYF
NA	TRBV6-1	TRBD1	TRBJ1-5	TGTGCCAGCAGTGCCAATCAACAGGGGCGCAATCAGCCCCAGCATTTT	CASSANQQGRNQPQHF
few	TRBV30	TRBD2	TRBJ2-5	TGTGCCTGGAGCCCGGGGGGTGTCGGGGAGACCCAGTACTTC	CAWSPGGVGETQYF
NA	TRBV6-5	NA	TRBJ2-6	TGTGCCTGCGACAGGCGATCTGGGGCCAACGTCCTGACTTTC	CACDRRSGANVLTF
NA	TRBV18	TRBD1	TRBJ1-1	TGTGCCAGCTCCCTCGGACAGGGAGGTTCGGGGCGCAACACTGAAGCTTTCTTT	CASSLGQGGSGRNTEAFF
NA	TRBV20-1	NA	TRBJ1-1	TGCAGTGCTAGTAACAGGAGGAACACTGAAGCTTTCTTT	CSASNRRNTEAFF
NA	TRBV2	TRBD1	TRBJ1-2	TGTGCCAGCAGCCGGGACAGAGCTAACTATGGCTACACCTTC	CASSRDRANYGYTF
NA	TRBV6-5	TRBD1	TRBJ1-1	TGTGCCAGCAGACCAGCCGACAGGGGACCTGAAGCTTTCTTT	CASRPADRGPEAFF
NA	TRBV5-1	NA	TRBJ2-7	TGCGCCAGCAGCTTGCGGCAGGGTGCTTCCTACGAGCAGTACTTC	CASSLRQGASYEQYF
NA	TRBV4-1	NA	TRBJ2-7	TGCGCCAGCAGCCAAGAGGTAATAGGGGCAAGCTCCTACGAGCAGTACTTC	CASSQEVIGASSYEQYF
NA	TRBV18	NA	TRBJ1-4	TGTGCCAGCTCACGAGTCAGGGAAACTAATGAAAAACTGTTTTTT	CASSRVRETNEKLFF
NA	TRBV2	NA	TRBJ2-5	TGTGCCCACGGGGGTTCGGGTTCCCAAGAGACCCAGTACTTC	CAHGGSGSQETQYF
NA	TRBV30	TRBD1	TRBJ2-3	TGTGCCTGGAGCGACAGGGGATCCCGTCATACGCAGTATTTT	CAWSDRGSRHTQYF